This T cell receptor beta chain was recovered during a study of T-cell reconstitution after alpha-beta-depleted transplantation in children. This CDR3 has 16 residues. Trimming took off 2 bases at V and 3 bases at J, with 15 bases between the two ends. Germline V lookup: CDR1 SGHRS, CDR2 YFSETQ. This clonotype was detected many times. The antigen is undetermined. General study results and limits: At the one-year point after transplant, T-cell counts and TCRbeta diversity were found to come mostly from T cells that had been newly produced. Expanded graft clones numbering several hundred reportedly gave rise to alpha-beta T cells about two months after transplant.

The library targeted TCRbeta and was prepared with unique molecular identifiers. In TCRdb, the PCR reads were re-called with MiXCR into one record per CDR3 protein. The table records fewer than 550,000 distinct CDR3 sequences, approximately 10% of them present only once. Sequences were derived from PBMCs, mostly from graft donor cells, sampled 180 days after TCRalphabeta/CD19-depleted stem cell transplant. V is TRBV5-1 and J is TRBJ1-3, with D unresolved. The sequence was collected from a female patient aged 2-10 years who had a stem cell transplant for aplastic anemia, so the T cells may come from the graft donor. CDR3 amino acids: CASSFRGMVLGNTIYF. Written as DNA, the CDR3 is TGCGCCAGCAGCTTCCGGGGTATGGTCCTTGGAAACACCATATATTTT.